In its sample, the clone carrying this T cell receptor (beta chain) was seen a few times. The antigen is not known. The record originates from a study of blood T cells in healthy people across ages. The study, taken as a whole, reports: Across the age range, TCR beta diversity per million T cells fell in a roughly linear way. CMV status of donors was unknown, possibly confounding expanded clonotype changes.

CDR1 is SGHDT and CDR2 is YYEEEE in the germline V gene. V was clipped by 4 bases and J by 4 bases; unmatched bases: 10. This CDR3 is built from 16 residues. A second 7 to 11 cycle PCR used barcoded and J-beta primers. TCRdb re-called the 5' RACE reads through MiXCR, storing one row per CDR3 protein. The data show approximately 780,000 distinct CDR3 sequences, around 24% seen once. Separately, the same data were catalogued under a study of T cells of mothers and their children.

The specimen sequenced was blood. The chain joins TRBV5-6 to TRBJ1-3, with 8 bases aligning to TRBD1. The origin of this receptor is a boy aged 5 to 17 in good health. CDR3 sequence: CASSPGGQGYGNTIYF. The DNA of the CDR3 is TGTGCCAGCAGCCCTGGTGGACAGGGATACGGAAACACCATATATTTT.